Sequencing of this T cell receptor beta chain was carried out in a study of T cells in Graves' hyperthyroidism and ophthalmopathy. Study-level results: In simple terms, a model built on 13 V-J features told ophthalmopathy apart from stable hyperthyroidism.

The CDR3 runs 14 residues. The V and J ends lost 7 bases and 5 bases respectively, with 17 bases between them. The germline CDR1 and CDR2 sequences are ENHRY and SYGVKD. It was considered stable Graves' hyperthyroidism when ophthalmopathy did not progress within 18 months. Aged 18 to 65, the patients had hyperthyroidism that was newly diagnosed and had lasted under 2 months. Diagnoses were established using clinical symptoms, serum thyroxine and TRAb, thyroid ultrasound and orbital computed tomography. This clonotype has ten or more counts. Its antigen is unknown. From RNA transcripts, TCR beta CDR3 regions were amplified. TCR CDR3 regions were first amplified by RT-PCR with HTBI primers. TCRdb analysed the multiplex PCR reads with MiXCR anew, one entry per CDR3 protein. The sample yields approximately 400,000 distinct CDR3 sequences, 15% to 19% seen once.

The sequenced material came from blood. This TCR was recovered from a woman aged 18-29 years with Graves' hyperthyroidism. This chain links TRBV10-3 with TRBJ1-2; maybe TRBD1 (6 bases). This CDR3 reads CAITEKDSYYGYTF. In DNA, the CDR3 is TGTGCCATCACCGAAAAGGACAGTTATTATGGCTACACCTTC.